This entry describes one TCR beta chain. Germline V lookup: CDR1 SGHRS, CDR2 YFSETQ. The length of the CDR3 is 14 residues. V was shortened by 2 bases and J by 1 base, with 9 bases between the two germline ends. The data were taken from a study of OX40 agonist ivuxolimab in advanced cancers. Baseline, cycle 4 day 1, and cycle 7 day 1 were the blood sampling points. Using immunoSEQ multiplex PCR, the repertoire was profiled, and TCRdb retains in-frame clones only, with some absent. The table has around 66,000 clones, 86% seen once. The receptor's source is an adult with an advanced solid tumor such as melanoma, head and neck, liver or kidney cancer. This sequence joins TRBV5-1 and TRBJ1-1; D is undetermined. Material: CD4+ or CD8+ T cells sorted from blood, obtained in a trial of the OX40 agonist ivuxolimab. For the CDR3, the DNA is TGCGCCAGCAGCTTACACGGAACGAACACTGAAGCTTTCTTT. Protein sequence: CASSLHGTNTEAFF.